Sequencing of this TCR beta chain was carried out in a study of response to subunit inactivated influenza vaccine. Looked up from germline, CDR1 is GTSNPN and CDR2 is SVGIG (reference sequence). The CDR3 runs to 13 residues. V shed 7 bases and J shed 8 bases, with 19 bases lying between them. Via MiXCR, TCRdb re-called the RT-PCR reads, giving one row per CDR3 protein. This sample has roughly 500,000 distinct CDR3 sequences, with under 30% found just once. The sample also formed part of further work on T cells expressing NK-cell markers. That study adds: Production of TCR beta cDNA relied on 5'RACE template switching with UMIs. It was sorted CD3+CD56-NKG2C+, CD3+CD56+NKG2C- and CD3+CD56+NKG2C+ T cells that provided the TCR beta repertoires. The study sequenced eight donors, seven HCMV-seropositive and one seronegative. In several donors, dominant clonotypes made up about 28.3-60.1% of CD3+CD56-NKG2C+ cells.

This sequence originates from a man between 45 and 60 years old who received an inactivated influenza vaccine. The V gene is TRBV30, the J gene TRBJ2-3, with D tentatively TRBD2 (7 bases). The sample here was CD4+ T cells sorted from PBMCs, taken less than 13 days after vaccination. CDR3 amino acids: CASTSGGAGTQYF. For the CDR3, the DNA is TGTGCCTCTACTAGTGGGGGGGCCGGTACGCAGTATTTT.